Following are 23 T cell receptor beta chains from one sample sequenced in a study of blood T cell repertoires in COVID-19. Data came from immunoSEQ multiplex PCR; TCRdb stores just in-frame clones and leaves some out. The sample records a few hundred thousand clones, roughly 86% being singletons. The material sequenced was PBMCs or T cells enriched from blood (not recorded which). These receptors were taken from a woman aged 25-40 years who had recovered from COVID-19.

This chain uses TRBV5-6 with TRBJ2-1, with TRBD1 matching over 9 bases. The junction had 5 bases not matched to a gene; V was cut back by 3 bases and J by 7 bases. The length of the CDR3 is 14 residues. Germline V gene lookup returns CDR1 SGHDT and CDR2 YYEEEE. CDR3: CASSSGTGFNEQFF. Written as DNA, the CDR3 is TGTGCCAGCAGCTCCGGGACAGGGTTTAATGAGCAGTTCTTC.

This sequence joins TRBV2 and TRBJ2-7; possibly TRBD1 for D (5 bases). Trimming cost V 7 bases and J 0 bases, with 16 bases left between them. Germline lookup yields CDR1 SNHLY and CDR2 FYNNEI. CDR3 length equals 15 residues. In nucleotides, the CDR3 is TGTGCCAGCACCGTCTTGACAGCAAGCTCCTACGAGCAGTACTTC. It specifies CASTVLTASSYEQYF. Variable domain in full (rest from reference TRBV2 and TRBJ2-7): EPEVTQTPSHQVTQMGQEVILRCVPISNHLYFYWYRQILGQKVEFLVSFYNNEISEKSEIFDDQFSVERPDGSNFTLKIRSTKLEDSAMYFCASTVLTASSYEQYFGPGTRLTVT.

V is TRBV6-5 and J is TRBJ1-1; TRBD1 aligns across 8 bases. With 6 bases clipped from V and 1 base from J, the junction kept 4 bases outside the gene matches. This CDR3 region has 14 residues. CDR1 and CDR2 from the germline V gene are MNHEY and SVGAGI. CDR3 in amino acids: CASSSGQENTEAFF. In nucleotides, the CDR3 is TGTGCCAGCAGCTCGGGACAGGAGAACACTGAAGCTTTCTTT.

The chain carries TRBV27 and TRBJ1-6; maybe TRBD1 (6 bases). V dropped 6 bases and J dropped 5 bases, with 11 bases sitting between them. The germline gives CDR1 MNHEY, CDR2 SMNVEV (reference sequence). This CDR3 region has 14 residues. Written as DNA, the CDR3 is TGTGCCAGCAGCTCGGGACAACATAATTCACCCCTCCACTTT. It codes for CASSSGQHNSPLHF.

V is TRBV13 and J is TRBJ2-6, with a tentative D call TRBD1 (5 bases). The CDR3 covers 16 residues. V shed 0 bases and J shed 2 bases, with 8 bases lying between them. Germline V gene lookup returns CDR1 PRHDT and CDR2 FYEKMQ (reference sequence). The CDR3 DNA is TGTGCCAGCAGCTTAGGATTAGGGGCTGGGGCCAACGTCCTGACTTTC. Translating gives CASSLGLGAGANVLTF.

J is TRBJ2-7 and V is TRBV6-2 or TRBV6-3, with 9 bases aligning to TRBD1. The CDR3 has 15 amino acids. CDR1 and CDR2 from the germline V gene are MNHEY and SVGEGT. The J segment lost 4 bases and the V segment lost 1 base, leaving 5 bases of the junction unmatched. CDR3 bases: TGTGCCAGCAGTTACTACGGGACAGGGACTTACGAGCAGTACTTC. It codes for CASSYYGTGTYEQYF.

The chain has TRBV28 and TRBJ2-7; 12 bases fit TRBD1. Unmatched junction bases numbered 3, after V lost 7 bases and J lost 5 bases. Germline assignment: CDR1 MDHEN and CDR2 SYDVKM. The CDR3 has 13 amino acids. CDR3 residues: CASMGQGANEQYF. DNA for the CDR3: TGTGCCAGCATGGGACAGGGGGCTAACGAGCAGTACTTC.

The chain recombines TRBV6-5 with TRBJ2-7, with D perhaps TRBD1 (6 bases). The CDR3 loop spans 15 amino acids. Per germline, CDR1 MNHEY and CDR2 SVGAGI. Between the trimmed V and J ends, which lost 6 bases and 0 bases, there was a span of 15 bases. Here the CDR3 DNA reads TGTGCCAGCAGCCCGACAGGCTTGGGCTCCTACGAGCAGTACTTC. Encoded protein: CASSPTGLGSYEQYF.

The J gene is TRBJ1-1, the V gene TRBV12-3 or TRBV12-4; D ambiguous. The CDR3 has 13 residues. The V end was cut by 4 bases, the J end by 3 bases, with 9 bases between. CDR3: CASSSNRYTEAFF. The DNA for the CDR3 is TGTGCCAGCAGTTCGAACAGATACACTGAAGCTTTCTTT.

The CDR3 coding sequence is TGTGCCACCAGTGATTTCTACTACAAGGGAGGCAATGAGCAGTTCTTC. Its translation: CATSDFYYKGGNEQFF. The V and J genes are TRBV24-1 and TRBJ2-1; tentative D call: TRBD2 (6 bases). There are 16 residues in the CDR3. Germline V gene sequence: CDR1 KGHDR, CDR2 SFDVKD. Trimming took off 1 base at V and 6 bases at J, with 15 bases between the two ends.

The chain combines TRBV5-1 with TRBJ1-1, with D hard to call. The germline gives CDR1 SGHRS, CDR2 YFSETQ. This CDR3 is 13 amino acids long. V was shortened by 0 bases and J by 3 bases, with 6 bases between the two germline ends. The CDR3 loop is CASSLGQYTEAFF. In nucleotides, the CDR3 is TGCGCCAGCAGCTTGGGGCAGTACACTGAAGCTTTCTTT. Filled out from reference TRBV5-1 and TRBJ1-1, the complete variable domain reads KAGVTQTPRYLIKTRGQQVTLSCSPISGHRSVSWYQQTPGQGLQFLFEYFSETQRNKGNFPGRFSGRQFSNSRSEMNVSTLELGDSALYLCASSLGQYTEAFFGQGTRLTVV.

The chain has TRBV19 and TRBJ2-1, with a possible D match to TRBD1 (7 bases). Germline assignment: CDR1 LNHDA and CDR2 SQIVND (reference sequence). The V end was cut by 6 bases, the J end by 0 bases, with 15 bases between. The CDR3 is made up of 16 amino acids. CDR3: CASSRGDSSSYNEQFF. The CDR3 nucleotides read TGTGCCAGTAGCAGGGGGGACTCGAGCTCCTACAATGAGCAGTTCTTC.

The J gene is TRBJ1-2, the V gene TRBV6-5, with TRBD1 as a possible D gene (5 bases). The CDR3 is 11 amino acids. Germline V gene lookup returns CDR1 MNHEY and CDR2 SVGAGI. V gave up 4 bases and J gave up 8 bases, with 8 bases separating them. The CDR3 loop reads CASSFRGGYTF. DNA for the CDR3: TGTGCCAGCAGTTTTAGGGGAGGCTACACCTTC.

The rearrangement uses TRBV2 and TRBJ2-1; unclear D gene. Looked up from germline, CDR1 is SNHLY and CDR2 is FYNNEI. The CDR3 covers 15 residues. Trimming stripped 10 bases from V and 0 bases from J, with 16 bases between. Written as DNA, the CDR3 is TGTGCCACCGACCGGCGGATAAGCTCCTACAATGAGCAGTTCTTC. Translating gives CATDRRISSYNEQFF.

This chain uses TRBV5-1 with TRBJ1-2; D is possibly TRBD1 (6 bases). Trimming removed 4 bases at V and 0 bases at J, with 16 bases between. The CDR3 totals 16 residues. CDR1 is SGHRS and CDR2 is YFSETQ in the germline V gene. The CDR3 DNA sequence: TGCGCCAGCAGCAGATTACAGGGTGCAACTAACTATGGCTACACCTTC. Amino acids: CASSRLQGATNYGYTF.

The chain uses TRBV5-1 and TRBJ1-1; D unresolved. The CDR3 is made up of 16 amino acids. Germline values: CDR1 SGHRS, CDR2 YFSETQ. With 0 bases removed from V and 4 bases from J, the gap between germline ends came to 16 bases. The CDR3 spells CASSLDRAEVGTEAFF. CDR3 coding DNA: TGCGCCAGCAGCTTGGATCGAGCGGAGGTGGGCACTGAAGCTTTCTTT.

The J gene is TRBJ2-2, the V gene TRBV27, with 7 bases aligning to TRBD1. The V and J ends lost 6 bases and 6 bases, in that order; junction bases with no gene match: 1. This CDR3 is built from 12 residues. The V gene's germline CDR1 is MNHEY and CDR2 SMNVEV (reference sequence). As DNA, the CDR3 is TGTGCCAGCAGGACAGGGCCCGGGGAGCTGTTTTTT. Residues: CASRTGPGELFF.

The CDR3 DNA follows: TGCAGCGTTGATAGCGAAATGTTAGCTAACTATGGCTACACCTTC. Its translation: CSVDSEMLANYGYTF. The genes are TRBV29-1 and TRBJ1-2; D gene unclear. The CDR3 loop spans 15 amino acids. V lost 3 bases to trimming and J lost 0 bases, with 14 bases between them. The germline gives CDR1 SQVTM, CDR2 ANQGSEA.

The V and J genes are TRBV30 and TRBJ2-1; 9 nucleotides agree with TRBD2. Per the germline V gene, CDR1 is GTSNPN and CDR2 is SVGIG (reference sequence). V lost 2 bases to trimming and J lost 9 bases; unmatched junction nucleotides: 11. The CDR3 runs to 15 residues. The CDR3 loop reads CAWSSSSGVEGEQFF. CDR3 nucleotides: TGTGCCTGGAGTTCTTCTAGCGGGGTGGAGGGTGAGCAGTTCTTC.

CDR3 in amino acids: CASSLTDRGGNSPLHF. The CDR3 DNA sequence: TGTGCCAGCAGTCTCACTGACAGGGGAGGAAACTCACCCCTCCACTTT. The chain links TRBV27 to TRBJ1-6; 8 bases map to TRBD1. The CDR3 spans 16 residues. Trimming cost V 5 bases and J 10 bases; bases outside gene matches: 13. Germline V lookup: CDR1 MNHEY, CDR2 SMNVEV (reference sequence).

In its sample, this clone was seen once. The chain carries TRBV6-1 and TRBJ1-1; tentative D call: TRBD1 (6 bases). Trimming took off 3 bases at V and 12 bases at J, with 14 bases between the two ends. Germline CDR1 MNHNS, CDR2 SASEGT. This CDR3 comprises 12 residues. For the CDR3, the DNA is TGTGCCAGCAGTGAGGGGGCTTCCGGAACTTTCTTT. It yields the protein CASSEGASGTFF.

The V call is TRBV3-1 (or the pseudogene TRBV3-2), the J call TRBJ1-2; D uncertain. Germline values: CDR1 LGHDT, CDR2 YNNKEL (reference sequence). This CDR3 comprises 13 residues. The V end was cut by 5 bases, the J end by 2 bases, with 9 bases between. The CDR3: CASSIVENYGYTF. In nucleotides, the CDR3 is TGTGCCAGCAGCATAGTCGAGAACTATGGCTACACCTTC.

The chain uses TRBV4-1 and TRBJ2-6; D perhaps matches TRBD1 (5 bases). V was trimmed by 5 bases and J by 0 bases, leaving 8 bases between them. From germline, CDR1 is MGHRA and CDR2 YSYEKL. CDR3 length equals 15 residues. CDR3 loop: CASSSQGSGANVLTF. The CDR3 bases are TGCGCCAGCAGCTCCCAGGGCTCTGGGGCCAACGTCCTGACTTTC.